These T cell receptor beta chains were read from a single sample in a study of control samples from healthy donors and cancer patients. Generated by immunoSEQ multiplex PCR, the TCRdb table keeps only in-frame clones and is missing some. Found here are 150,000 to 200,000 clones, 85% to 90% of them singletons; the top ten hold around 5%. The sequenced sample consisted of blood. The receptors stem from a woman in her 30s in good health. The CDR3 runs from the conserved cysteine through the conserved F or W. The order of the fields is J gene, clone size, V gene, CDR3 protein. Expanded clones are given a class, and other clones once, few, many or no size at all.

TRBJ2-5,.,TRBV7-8,CATRQLSYQETQYF
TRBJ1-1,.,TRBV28,CASSAPGQGNTEAFF
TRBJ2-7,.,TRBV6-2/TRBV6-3,CASSYSPGGFYEQYF
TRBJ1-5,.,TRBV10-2,CASSELQTNYQPQHF
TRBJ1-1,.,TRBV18,CASSKIQEMGTEAFF
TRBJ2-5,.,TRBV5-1,CASSKRYAGGPMGETQYF
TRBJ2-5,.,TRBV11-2,CASSPGLQETQYF
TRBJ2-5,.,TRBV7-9,CASAGGGRSDSQETQYF
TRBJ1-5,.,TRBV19,CASSRGDQPQHF
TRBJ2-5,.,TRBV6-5,CASSYSLAGRRETQYF
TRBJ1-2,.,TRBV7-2,CASSLGGRGEGGYTF
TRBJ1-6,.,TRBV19,CATKGQVTFSPLHF
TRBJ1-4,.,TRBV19,CASSIGSGTAYEKLFF
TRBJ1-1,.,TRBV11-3,CASSLGPTVEAFF
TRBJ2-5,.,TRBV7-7,CASSPDPGSTQYF
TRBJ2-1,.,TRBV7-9,CASSLGSGRAMSYNEQFF
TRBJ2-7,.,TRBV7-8,CASSVYYEQYF
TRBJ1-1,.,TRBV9,CASSVAPQNTEAFF
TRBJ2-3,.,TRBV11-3,CASSRQGRRTDTQYF
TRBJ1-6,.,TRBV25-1,CATRSSGSDNSPLHF
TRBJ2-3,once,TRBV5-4,CASSTGHVPGTDTQYF
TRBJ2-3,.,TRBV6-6,CASSYGDTQYF
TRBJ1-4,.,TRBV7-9,CASSHLVSDPTNEKLFF
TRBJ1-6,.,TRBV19,CASSTAQGGGPLHF
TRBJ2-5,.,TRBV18,CASSPTGRLGETQYF
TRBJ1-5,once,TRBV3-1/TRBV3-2,CASSQDGQGHQPQHF
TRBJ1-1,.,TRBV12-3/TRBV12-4,CASTYQGGAFF
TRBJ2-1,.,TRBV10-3,CAISEKSLDRDREKDEQFF